This T cell receptor beta chain was captured in a study of identical twins. Findings and caveats of the study: Conclusions leaned on cross-sectional statistical analysis and did not track the same donors over time. Twin-shared out-of-frame alpha sequences were enriched for low generation probability. With beta out-of-frame sequences, excess sharing by twins was weaker.

TCRdb itself ran the 5' RACE reads through MiXCR, one entry per CDR3 protein. The sample includes 1.5 million to 2 million distinct CDR3 sequences, roughly a third of them seen just once. This clonotype showed up just a few times. Its cognate antigen is unknown. The TCR was taken from a newborn girl in good health. Sequenced sample: cord blood.

CDR3 bases: TGTGCCAGCAGATCAGCGGGGGGTCAAGAGACCCAGTACTTC. This gives the protein CASRSAGGQETQYF. This chain links TRBV7-2 with TRBJ2-5; 9 nucleotides agree with TRBD2. Germline V gene lookup returns CDR1 SGHTA and CDR2 FQGNSA. The V segment lost 6 bases and the J segment 2 bases; nucleotides outside the gene matches: 4. CDR3 size: 14 residues.